This TCR beta chain was observed in a study of cytomegalovirus exposure and HLA in healthy donors. General observations from the study: Subsequent analysis of the 95 to 150 validation repertoires found a tendency for first-cohort TCR clusters to co-occur.

In regard to this clone: Its antigen is not identified.

The donors were part of the validation cohort of 120 subjects. That cohort was separate from the first cohort, which comprised some 670 subjects. The protocol was immunoSEQ multiplex PCR, while the TCRdb copy is restricted to in-frame clones and leaves out a portion. The table lists some 140,000 clones, about 83% of them singletons. The CDR3 sequence is 16 residues long. The germline V gene has CDR1 LGHNA and CDR2 YSLEER. V was pared by 0 bases and J by 7 bases, with 2 bases of the junction left unmatched. This TCR came from a woman aged 25 to 39 in good health and CMV-seronegative. This rearrangement joins TRBV4-3 to TRBJ2-1, with 14 bases fitting TRBD2. The sample consisted of PBMCs. This chain's CDR3 is CASSQDGLAGGNEQFF. CDR3 bases: TGCGCCAGCAGCCAAGATGGACTAGCGGGGGGTAATGAGCAGTTCTTC.